A single sample gave rise to the 6 T cell receptor beta chains below, sequenced in a study of T-cell memory formation after mild COVID-19. TCRdb reanalysed the 5' RACE reads using MiXCR and keeps one entry per CDR3 protein. The sample records almost 350,000 distinct CDR3 sequences, 20% to 25% being singletons. The sequencing input was PBMCs or a T cell subset sorted from them (not recorded which). These receptors came from a man in his late teens or twenties who had mild COVID-19 (a few samples of this study predate the infection). Cell type and time point are not known.

The chain joins TRBV9 to TRBJ2-1; TRBD2 agrees at 10 bases. The V and J ends lost 4 bases and 10 bases, in that order; junction bases with no gene match: 8. This CDR3 comprises 14 residues. Germline-derived CDR1 and CDR2 are SGDLS and YYNGEE. CDR3 protein: CASSSSGGAGEQFF. CDR3 nucleotides: TGTGCCAGCAGCTCCAGCGGGGGGGCCGGAGAGCAGTTCTTC.

The chain couples TRBV7-8 to TRBJ2-5; possibly TRBD1 or TRBD2 for D (5 bases each). The germline gives CDR1 SGHVS, CDR2 FQNEAQ. The ends were cut back, 2 bases at V and 5 bases at J, with 15 bases in the middle. This CDR3 contains 15 residues. The CDR3 coding sequence is TGTGCCAGCAGCTTAACGTCCGGGGCTGGGGAGACCCAGTACTTC. Translating gives CASSLTSGAGETQYF.

The chain links TRBV6-6 to TRBJ1-5; D unclear. V was clipped by 0 bases and J by 3 bases, with 6 bases between them. The germline CDR1 and CDR2 sequences are MNHNY and SVGAGI (reference sequence). The CDR3 sequence is 14 residues long. CDR3 nucleotides: TGTGCCAGCAGTTACTCAGGACCCAATCAGCCCCAGCATTTT. Its protein is CASSYSGPNQPQHF.

This chain joins TRBV12-3 or TRBV12-4 and TRBJ2-1, with D possibly called TRBD1 or TRBD2 (5 bases each). The CDR3 contains 14 residues. V was pared by 7 bases and J by 4 bases, with 14 bases between. CDR3 sequence reads: CASTPTWGYNEQFF. CDR3 DNA sequence: TGTGCCAGCACCCCAACCTGGGGGTACAATGAGCAGTTCTTC.

This clonotype is a singleton in its sample. This chain uses TRBV5-1 with TRBJ2-5, with TRBD2 identical over 9 bases. V was pared by 4 bases and J by 2 bases, with 9 bases of the junction left unmatched. The germline V gene has CDR1 SGHRS and CDR2 YFSETQ. The length of the CDR3 is 16 residues. CDR3 loop: CASSPTPSGVQETQYF. CDR3 bases: TGCGCCAGCAGCCCGACGCCTAGCGGGGTACAAGAGACCCAGTACTTC.

This clonotype was recorded a few times. The CDR3 DNA follows: TGTGCCAGCAGCCCCCTCGTCGGACAGGTCAACACCGGGGAGCTGTTTTTT. It is translated as CASSPLVGQVNTGELFF. The chain carries TRBV7-9 and TRBJ2-2; 7 bases align to TRBD1. The CDR3 is made up of 17 amino acids. CDR1 SEHNR and CDR2 FQNEAQ come from the germline V gene (reference sequence). V shed 5 bases and J 2 bases; nucleotides not matched to a gene: 11.